The 5 T cell receptor beta chains below were found in one sample sequenced in a study of blood T cell repertoires in COVID-19. Sequencing used immunoSEQ multiplex PCR; TCRdb keeps in-frame clones, though not all of them. The profile shows more than 65,000 clones, more than 70% of them singletons. Sequenced input: peripheral blood. The origin of the receptors is a woman in her sixties or seventies with acute or convalescent COVID-19.

The chain employs TRBV7-9 and TRBJ2-2; 9 bases agree with TRBD2. Germline V gives CDR1 SEHNR, CDR2 FQNEAQ (reference sequence). Losses at the gene ends were 5 bases for V and 2 bases for J; bases not matched to a gene: 3. This CDR3 is 15 amino acids long. The CDR3 DNA is TGTGCCAGCAGCCCTAGCGGGGATAACACCGGGGAGCTGTTTTTT. Encoded protein: CASSPSGDNTGELFF.

This chain joins TRBV7-9 and TRBJ1-1; a possible D gene is TRBD1 (5 bases). The V end was cut by 5 bases, the J end by 8 bases, with 15 bases between. CDR3 length equals 13 residues. Germline V gene data show CDR1 as SEHNR and CDR2 as FQNEAQ (reference sequence). CDR3 DNA sequence: TGTGCCAGCAGCCGGGGACTCCCGTCGGAAGCTTTCTTT. This encodes CASSRGLPSEAFF.

CDR3 loop: CASSNPLLGTGGVYGYTF. CDR3 sequence (DNA): TGTGCCAGTAGCAATCCCCTCCTGGGGACAGGGGGCGTCTATGGCTACACCTTC. The J gene is TRBJ1-2, the V gene TRBV19; 12 bases align to TRBD1. The CDR3 has 18 amino acids. CDR1 is LNHDA, CDR2 SQIVND, per germline (reference sequence). V trimming: 6 bases; J trimming: 4 bases; junction bases outside the gene matches: 15.

This clone was found a few times. For the CDR3, the DNA is TGTGCCAGCAGCGTAGAAGCAGGGGGGAATGAAAAACTGTTTTTT. Residues: CASSVEAGGNEKLFF. The rearrangement joins TRBV9 to TRBJ1-4, with 7 nucleotides matching TRBD1. The CDR3 consists of 15 residues. The germline V gene encodes CDR1 SGDLS and CDR2 YYNGEE. V dropped 0 bases and J dropped 5; count of bases not matched to a gene: 4.

This clone was observed at least ten times. This chain connects TRBV5-4 to TRBJ2-5, with 10 bases aligning to TRBD2. CDR1 SGHNT and CDR2 YYREEE come from the germline V gene (reference sequence). This CDR3 is built from 17 residues. V lost 1 base, J lost 0 bases, and 6 bases stayed unmatched. This CDR3 is CASSLSGSGGYQETQYF. The CDR3, as DNA: TGTGCCAGCAGCTTGAGTGGTAGCGGGGGGTACCAAGAGACCCAGTACTTC. The whole variable domain, remainder taken from reference TRBV5-4 and TRBJ2-5, is ETGVTQSPTHLIKTRGQQVTLRCSSQSGHNTVSWYQQALGQGPQFIFQYYREEENGRGNFPPRFSGLQFPNYSSELNVNALELDDSALYLCASSLSGSGGYQETQYFGPGTRLLVL.